These T cell receptor beta chains were read from a single sample in a study of lung T cells in sarcoidosis with Löfgren's syndrome. TCRdb reanalysed the reads using MiXCR and keeps one entry per CDR3 protein. Seen here are tens of thousands of distinct CDR3 sequences, approximately 22% observed once, and the top ten hold less than 2.5%. Input material: CD4+ T cells from PBMCs. These receptors originate from a human donor with sarcoidosis (Löfgren's syndrome or another form), or a control subject (not recorded which). Each CDR3 is given with its conserved first and last residue. The D gene is left open where the match is weak. The listing skips clone size in some rows; elsewhere it reads once, few, many or a size class.

d_call: NA
j_call: TRBJ1-2
v_call: TRBV11-2
clone_size: NA
cdr3_aa: CASSPGRAYGYTF
cdr3_nt: TGTGCCAGCAGCCCCGGGAGGGCCTATGGCTACACCTTC

d_call: TRBD1
j_call: TRBJ2-7
v_call: TRBV6-2/TRBV6-3
clone_size: many
cdr3_aa: CASSPRTGGAYEQYF
cdr3_nt: TGTGCCAGCAGTCCAAGGACAGGGGGGGCCTACGAGCAGTACTTC

d_call: NA
j_call: TRBJ1-4
v_call: TRBV20-1
clone_size: once
cdr3_aa: CSARGASGSEKLFF
cdr3_nt: TGCAGTGCTAGAGGTGCCTCCGGGAGTGAAAAACTGTTTTTT

d_call: NA
j_call: TRBJ2-4
v_call: TRBV15
clone_size: many
cdr3_aa: CATSGVGRRNIQYF
cdr3_nt: TGTGCCACCTCAGGGGTAGGCAGGAGGAACATTCAGTACTTC

d_call: NA
j_call: TRBJ1-4
v_call: TRBV4-1
clone_size: few
cdr3_aa: CASSQADSKNEKLFF
cdr3_nt: TGCGCCAGCAGCCAAGCAGACAGCAAGAATGAAAAACTGTTTTTT

d_call: TRBD2
j_call: TRBJ2-5
v_call: TRBV7-9
clone_size: NA
cdr3_aa: CASSHTSESQETQYF
cdr3_nt: TGTGCCAGCAGCCACACTAGCGAATCTCAAGAGACCCAGTACTTC

d_call: NA
j_call: TRBJ2-7
v_call: TRBV7-9
clone_size: once
cdr3_aa: CASTHPTASYERYF
cdr3_nt: TGTGCCAGCACCCATCCTACAGCCTCCTACGAGCGGTACTTC

d_call: TRBD2
j_call: TRBJ2-1
v_call: TRBV6-1
clone_size: many
cdr3_aa: CASRIGLATYNEQFF
cdr3_nt: TGTGCCAGCAGAATCGGACTAGCGACTTACAATGAGCAGTTCTTC

d_call: TRBD2
j_call: TRBJ2-1
v_call: TRBV19
clone_size: NA
cdr3_aa: CASSILAVSYNEQFF
cdr3_nt: TGTGCCAGTAGTATCCTAGCGGTTTCCTACAATGAGCAGTTCTTC

d_call: NA
j_call: TRBJ1-1
v_call: TRBV5-1
clone_size: NA
cdr3_aa: CASSLGTDDTAFF
cdr3_nt: TGCGCCAGCAGCTTGGGGACAGACGATACAGCTTTCTTT

d_call: TRBD1
j_call: TRBJ2-2
v_call: TRBV28
clone_size: NA
cdr3_aa: CASRLGQVAAGEPFF
cdr3_nt: TGTGCCAGCAGGCTCGGACAGGTGGCGGCCGGGGAGCCGTTTTTT

d_call: NA
j_call: TRBJ2-3
v_call: TRBV20-1
clone_size: many
cdr3_aa: CSASLGAGPDTQYF
cdr3_nt: TGCAGTGCTAGTCTTGGGGCAGGGCCAGATACGCAGTATTTT

d_call: NA
j_call: TRBJ1-3
v_call: TRBV12-3/TRBV12-4
clone_size: NA
cdr3_aa: CASTLGGAISGDTIYF
cdr3_nt: TGTGCCAGCACCCTGGGGGGGGCGATCTCTGGAGACACCATATATTTT

d_call: TRBD2
j_call: TRBJ2-1
v_call: TRBV6-2/TRBV6-3
clone_size: many
cdr3_aa: CASSYVLAGGQLGFF
cdr3_nt: TGTGCCAGCAGTTACGTCCTAGCGGGGGGGCAATTGGGGTTCTTC

d_call: NA
j_call: TRBJ2-1
v_call: TRBV12-3/TRBV12-4
clone_size: NA
cdr3_aa: CASSPAEAAFDEQSF
cdr3_nt: TGTGCCAGCAGTCCCGCGGAGGCGGCTTTTGATGAGCAGTCCTTC

d_call: TRBD2
j_call: TRBJ2-1
v_call: TRBV12-3/TRBV12-4
clone_size: few
cdr3_aa: CASSRGAGGMNEQFF
cdr3_nt: TGTGCCAGCAGCCGGGGGGCGGGAGGGATGAATGAGCAGTTCTTC

d_call: NA
j_call: TRBJ2-1
v_call: TRBV5-4
clone_size: NA
cdr3_aa: CASSLGGPSSYNEQFF
cdr3_nt: TGTGCCAGCAGCTTGGGCGGGCCCAGCTCCTACAATGAGCAGTTCTTC

d_call: NA
j_call: TRBJ1-1
v_call: TRBV12-3/TRBV12-4
clone_size: NA
cdr3_aa: CASRPLNTEAFF
cdr3_nt: TGTGCCAGCAGACCCTTGAACACTGAAGCTTTCTTT

d_call: NA
j_call: TRBJ2-7
v_call: TRBV20-1
clone_size: many
cdr3_aa: CSARDFRMNYEQYF
cdr3_nt: TGCAGTGCTAGAGATTTCAGGATGAACTACGAGCAGTACTTC

d_call: TRBD2
j_call: TRBJ2-7
v_call: TRBV28
clone_size: many
cdr3_aa: CASSSLVGAVLAAYSYEQYF
cdr3_nt: TGTGCCAGCAGTTCACTTGTTGGGGCGGTACTAGCGGCCTACTCCTACGAGCAGTACTTC

d_call: NA
j_call: TRBJ2-7
v_call: TRBV10-3
clone_size: few
cdr3_aa: CAISRDGSSYEQYF
cdr3_nt: TGTGCCATCAGCCGGGACGGTTCCTCCTACGAGCAGTACTTC

d_call: NA
j_call: TRBJ2-7
v_call: TRBV7-6
clone_size: many
cdr3_aa: CASSLFSGATPYEQYF
cdr3_nt: TGTGCCAGCAGCTTATTCTCCGGGGCGACACCCTACGAGCAGTACTTC